The clone carrying this T cell receptor beta chain showed up many times. Its target is not known. Germline values: CDR1 SNHLY, CDR2 FYNNEI. Germline trimming cut 6 bases from V and 3 bases from J; bases unmatched to any gene: 11. The CDR3 consists of 17 residues. These data come from a study of T cells in Graves' hyperthyroidism and ophthalmopathy. Used for diagnoses were clinical symptoms, serum thyroxine and TRAb, thyroid ultrasound and orbital computed tomography. The PBMCs had their origin in approximately 10 ml of fresh peripheral blood. TCR beta CDR3 regions were amplified from RNA transcripts. The HTBI primer set served for first-round RT-PCR of the TCR CDR3. MiXCR was run by TCRdb on the multiplex PCR reads, yielding one entry per CDR3 protein. The sample has some 740,000 distinct CDR3 sequences; less than 15% are singletons. General observations from the study: Prediction of ophthalmopathy progression came a median around 6.1 months pre-onset.

Source material: blood. The sequence was obtained from a young woman with Graves' hyperthyroidism. The rearrangement joins TRBV2 to TRBJ2-1; 10 nucleotides agree with TRBD1. The CDR3 nucleotides are TGTGCCAGCAGACCTACCTTGGACAGGGGGGGCTACAATGAGCAGTTCTTC. It is translated as CASRPTLDRGGYNEQFF.